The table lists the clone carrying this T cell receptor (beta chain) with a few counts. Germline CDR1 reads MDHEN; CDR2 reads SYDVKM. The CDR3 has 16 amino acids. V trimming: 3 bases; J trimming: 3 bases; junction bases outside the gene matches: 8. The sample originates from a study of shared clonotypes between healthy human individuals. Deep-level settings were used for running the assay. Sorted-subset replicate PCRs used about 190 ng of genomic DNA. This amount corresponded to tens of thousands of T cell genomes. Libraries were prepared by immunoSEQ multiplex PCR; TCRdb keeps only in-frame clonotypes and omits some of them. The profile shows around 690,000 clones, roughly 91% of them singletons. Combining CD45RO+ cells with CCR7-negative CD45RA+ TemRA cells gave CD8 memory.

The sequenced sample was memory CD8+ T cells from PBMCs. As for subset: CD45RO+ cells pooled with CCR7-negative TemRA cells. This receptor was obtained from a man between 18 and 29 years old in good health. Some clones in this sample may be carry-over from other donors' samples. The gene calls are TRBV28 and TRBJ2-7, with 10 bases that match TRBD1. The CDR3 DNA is TGTGCCAGCAGTTTGATAGGTGGACAGGGGGGCTACGAGCAGTACTTC. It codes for CASSLIGGQGGYEQYF.